The sequence of this T cell receptor (beta chain) was determined in a study of a mutant IDH1 vaccine in newly diagnosed glioma. Time point meaning: week 35, safety follow-up. The content of each vaccine dose was 300 ug of mutant IDH1 20-mer peptide, and topical imiquimod accompanied it. The protocol was immunoSEQ multiplex PCR, while the TCRdb copy is restricted to in-frame clones and leaves out a portion. The repertoire has about 74,000 clones, around 87% of them found once; the top ten carry roughly 2%. CDR1 is MDHEN, CDR2 SYDVKM, per germline. Trimming took off 3 bases at V and 2 bases at J, with 16 bases between the two ends. The CDR3 spans 16 residues. This clone has only one observation. The antigen is unknown. Overall study findings and caveats: Detectable vaccine-induced immune responses arose in 93.3% of patients.

The sample was PBMCs, taken from a glioma patient whose treatment included an IDH1 peptide vaccine. The chain has TRBV28 and TRBJ1-2; D unclear. The source is a man aged 30 to 45 with glioma. CDR3 loop: CASSFDQFQPNYGYTF. In nucleotides, the CDR3 is TGTGCCAGCAGTTTTGACCAGTTTCAACCCAACTATGGCTACACCTTC.